The sequence of this TCR beta chain was determined in a study of T cells expressing NK-cell markers. Making the TCR beta cDNA relied on 5'RACE template switching with UMIs. TCRdb re-called the 5' RACE reads and shows each CDR3 protein once, DNA omitted. Its table lists roughly 390,000 distinct CDR3 sequences. Sequencing was carried out using blood T cells: a sorted CD56 or NKG2C T cell subset, CD4+ or CD8+ T cells, or bulk PBMC T cells (not recorded which). This receptor was obtained from a man between 18 and 69 years old in good health.

CDR3 region: CASSRRQGRGYINEQFF. The genes are TRBV18 and TRBJ2-1; there is no DNA to check the TCRdb D call of TRBD1. This CDR3 is built from 17 residues. CDR1 is KGHSH and CDR2 is LQKENI in the germline V gene.